This TCR beta chain was sequenced in a study of cytomegalovirus exposure and HLA in healthy donors. Study-level results: Analysis performed later showed TCR beta chains linked to HLA being more clonally expanded than equally common others. The study recorded about 160 TCR beta chains that were cytomegalovirus-associated. In a later analysis, TCR beta V- and J-gene trimming was associated with a missense DCLRE1C variant.

Use of 60 Vbeta and 13 Jbeta primers characterized the PCR. The data were produced by immunoSEQ multiplex PCR, yet TCRdb's version contains in-frame clones alone and is incomplete. This table holds around 170,000 clones, roughly 82% found once. V shed 6 bases and J shed 2 bases, with 10 bases lying between them. Per germline, CDR1 MNHEY and CDR2 SVGAGI. CDR3 length: 13 amino acids. In this sample, this clone turned up a few times. Antigen specificity is unknown. The source of this sequence is a woman aged 45-60 years in good health and CMV-seropositive. Sequenced input: PBMCs. This chain uses TRBV6-5 with TRBJ1-2; D not resolved. The CDR3: CASRRVRNYGYTF. In nucleotides, the CDR3 is TGTGCCAGCAGACGGGTCCGCAACTATGGCTACACCTTC.